These 26 T cell receptor beta chains came from one sample sequenced in a study of regulatory T cells in long-lasting Graves disease. Time point here: newly diagnosed GD, antithyroid drugs for less than 3 months. The TCR library was made from RNA that had been extracted from PBMCs in TRIzol. The TCR beta library used iRepertoire HTBI primers with Arm-PCR amplification of CDR3. Each CDR3 protein gets one entry after TCRdb re-called the multiplex PCR reads with MiXCR. This sample has 390,000 or so distinct CDR3 sequences, with about 12% found just once. In addition, the sample was reused for a study of T cells in Graves' hyperthyroidism and ophthalmopathy.

This sample comprised peripheral blood mononuclear cells (PBMCs), obtained at new diagnosis, from a patient treated with antithyroid drugs. The receptors here all came from a woman younger than 35 with Graves disease.

This clonotype has a count of ten or more. This chain links TRBV6-2 or TRBV6-3 with TRBJ2-1; 7 bases map to TRBD1. The CDR3 has 12 residues. After removal of 7 bases from V and 10 bases from J, the junction contained 7 bases not matched to a gene. Germline loops: CDR1 MNHEY, CDR2 SVGEGT. The CDR3 spells CASTQTGAEQFF. CDR3 sequence (DNA): TGTGCCAGCACCCAAACAGGGGCCGAGCAGTTCTTC.

The chain combines TRBV20-1 with TRBJ1-1; D not certain. Trimming took 5 bases from V and 3 from J, leaving 10 bases between them. Germline CDR1 DFQATT, CDR2 SNEGSKA (reference sequence). The CDR3 runs to 12 residues. The CDR3 region has the DNA TGCAGTGCTTCACGGCAGTACACTGAAGCTTTCTTT. Residues: CSASRQYTEAFF.

The chain links TRBV27 to TRBJ2-5; a weak D match, TRBD2 (5 bases). Germline CDR1 MNHEY, CDR2 SMNVEV (reference sequence). V lost 5 bases to trimming and J lost 1 base, with 14 bases between them. There are 15 residues in the CDR3. CDR3 residues: CASSTAGYSQETQYF. CDR3 in DNA: TGTGCCAGCAGTACTGCGGGTTACTCCCAAGAGACCCAGTACTTC.

This clonotype was picked up many times. The CDR3 nucleotides are TGTGCCATCAGTAAGGGACAGGGCTACGAGCAGTACGTC. This gives the protein CAISKGQGYEQYV. The V gene is TRBV10-3, the J gene TRBJ2-7; 9 bases fit TRBD1. V dropped 5 bases and J dropped 3; count of bases not matched to a gene: 2. The CDR3 covers 13 residues. Germline V gene data show CDR1 as ENHRY and CDR2 as SYGVKD.

This clonotype was picked up many times. The chain links TRBV12-5 to TRBJ1-6; tentative D call: TRBD1 (6 bases). V was cut by 4 bases and J by 7 bases, with 8 bases left in between. Germline CDR1 is LGHNT and CDR2 is FRNRAP. CDR3 length equals 13 residues. The CDR3, as DNA: TGTGCTAGTGGTTCACAGGGAAATTCACCCCTCCACTTT. Protein sequence: CASGSQGNSPLHF.

This clonotype was detected ten times or more. The V and J genes are TRBV29-1 and TRBJ2-5; TRBD2 aligns across 11 bases. CDR1 and CDR2 (germline): SQVTM, ANQGSEA. The ends lost 7 bases at V and 4 bases at J; junction bases unmatched: 8. The CDR3 totals 14 residues. DNA of the CDR3: TGCAGCGGTACTACCGGGACTAGCGGAGAGACCCAGTACTTC. It encodes CSGTTGTSGETQYF.

Ten or more counts support this clonotype. The chain is built from TRBV6-1 and TRBJ1-4; 8 positions match TRBD1. Germline V gives CDR1 MNHNS, CDR2 SASEGT. The V and J ends lost 7 bases and 6 bases, in that order; junction bases with no gene match: 10. The length of the CDR3 is 15 residues. This CDR3 is CASKRLGTGDEKLFF. Written as DNA, the CDR3 is TGTGCCAGCAAACGTTTGGGGACAGGTGATGAAAAACTGTTTTTT.

V is TRBV5-1 and J is TRBJ2-3; no definite D call. Germline values: CDR1 SGHRS, CDR2 YFSETQ. Deletions cut 3 bases from V and 1 base from J, with 12 bases between. The length of the CDR3 is 15 residues. The DNA for the CDR3 is TGCGCCAGCAGCTGGACCTCCCTCCGCACAGATACGCAGTATTTT. Protein sequence: CASSWTSLRTDTQYF.

This clonotype occurred many times. This sequence joins TRBV7-9 and TRBJ1-1; D is unclear. The germline V gene encodes CDR1 SEHNR and CDR2 FQNEAQ (reference sequence). Between the trimmed V and J ends, which lost 11 bases and 4 bases, there was a span of 14 bases. The CDR3 spans 12 residues. Written as DNA, the CDR3 is TGTGCCCTCCTTGGGGAAGCCACTGAAGCTTTCTTT. Protein sequence: CALLGEATEAFF.

This clonotype was detected ten times or more. The CDR3 loop is CASSFGDREGLKTQYF. The CDR3 DNA reads as TGTGCCAGCAGCTTTGGAGACAGGGAAGGGCTAAAGACCCAGTACTTC. The V gene is TRBV7-9, the J gene TRBJ2-5; 7 nucleotides match TRBD1. Germline CDR1 is SEHNR and CDR2 is FQNEAQ (reference sequence). After removal of 3 bases from V and 6 bases from J, the junction contained 13 bases not matched to a gene. The CDR3 has 16 amino acids.

This clonotype was seen ten or more times. V is TRBV30 and J is TRBJ2-5; perhaps TRBD1 as D (6 bases). V lost 1 base and J lost 3, with 12 bases in between. The CDR3 totals 14 residues. Germline V gene sequence: CDR1 GTSNPN, CDR2 SVGIG (reference sequence). The CDR3 DNA reads TGTGCCTGGAGTGCGGGACAAGGGAAAGAGACCCAGTACTTC. This sequence encodes CAWSAGQGKETQYF.

This clonotype has at least ten counts. V gene TRBV7-2 combines with J gene TRBJ2-3; D unclear. This CDR3 has 16 residues. Per the germline V gene, CDR1 is SGHTA and CDR2 is FQGNSA. V lost 1 base to trimming and J lost 3 bases, with 14 bases between them. CDR3 loop: CASSLGASGYTDTQYF. CDR3 nucleotides: TGTGCCAGCAGCTTAGGGGCCTCCGGGTATACAGATACGCAGTATTTT.

This chain connects TRBV18 to TRBJ2-3; TRBD2 matches at 9 bases. With V trimmed by 3 bases and J by 5 bases, 6 bases remained unmatched. This CDR3 region has 15 residues. Germline CDR1 KGHSH, CDR2 LQKENI. Here the CDR3 DNA reads TGTGCCAGCTCACCCCCGGGACTAGCAAGAGATACGCAGTATTTT. Protein sequence: CASSPPGLARDTQYF.

There are many counts of this clonotype. The chain is built from TRBV2 and TRBJ1-6; tentatively, D is TRBD1 (5 bases). V lost 3 bases and J lost 7, with 10 bases in between. Germline values: CDR1 SNHLY, CDR2 FYNNEI. This CDR3 is 14 amino acids long. The CDR3 sequence is CASSDLQGNSPLHF. In DNA form, the CDR3 reads TGTGCCAGCAGTGATCTTCAGGGAAATTCACCCCTCCACTTT.

This chain connects TRBV10-3 to TRBJ2-1, with TRBD2 identical over 8 bases. The CDR3 runs to 14 residues. Trimming removed 7 bases from V and 10 bases from J; junction bases left unmatched: 12. The germline gives CDR1 ENHRY, CDR2 SYGVKD. The CDR3 nucleotides are TGTGCCATCACGAAGGACAGCGGGGGTAAGGAGCAGTTCTTC. This sequence encodes CAITKDSGGKEQFF.

J is TRBJ2-7 and V is TRBV4-2; D is unclear. CDR3 size: 16 residues. CDR1 is LGHNA and CDR2 is YNFKEQ in the germline V gene. Between the trimmed V and J ends, which lost 1 base and 3 bases, there was a span of 16 bases. CDR3 sequence: CASSQGFPDRGYEQYF. The DNA for the CDR3 is TGTGCCAGCAGCCAAGGGTTCCCTGACCGAGGCTACGAGCAGTACTTC.

This clonotype has ten or more counts. The genes are TRBV7-9 and TRBJ2-2; D possibly corresponds to TRBD1 (5 bases). V gave up 5 bases and J gave up 0 bases, with 7 bases separating them. Germline loops: CDR1 SEHNR, CDR2 FQNEAQ (reference sequence). CDR3 length equals 14 residues. Here the CDR3 reads CASSDSTNTGELFF. The CDR3 bases are TGTGCCAGCAGCGACAGTACGAACACCGGGGAGCTGTTTTTT.

A word on this clonotype: A read error likely explains this, since a far larger clone differs by one base. The chain carries TRBV6-5 and TRBJ2-7; no clear D. This CDR3 spans 17 amino acids. CDR1 is MNHEY, CDR2 SVGAGI, per germline. CDR3 coding DNA: TGTGCCAGCAGTTCCGTGAGGATAGCCGGCAGCTCCTACGAGCGGTACTTC. Its translation is CASSSVRIAGSSYERYF.

The table lists this clonotype with many counts. The V gene is TRBV27, the J gene TRBJ1-2; D gene ambiguous. Germline lookup yields CDR1 MNHEY and CDR2 SMNVEV (reference sequence). Deletions cut 5 bases from V and 2 bases from J, with 12 bases between. The CDR3 is made up of 14 amino acids. The CDR3, as DNA: TGTGCCAGCAGTCCGAAGGGCAGCAACTATGGCTACACCTTC. Its translation: CASSPKGSNYGYTF.

This clonotype was seen many times. This chain links TRBV6-5 with TRBJ1-1; no clear D. This CDR3 contains 15 residues. Trimming took off 2 bases at V and 3 bases at J, with 13 bases between the two ends. Germline V gene data show CDR1 as MNHEY and CDR2 as SVGAGI. CDR3 nucleotides: TGTGCCAGCAGTTACGGCCCCTATTCGGACACTGAAGCTTTCTTT. Protein: CASSYGPYSDTEAFF.

At least ten counts were recorded for this clonotype. V usage is TRBV12-3 or TRBV12-4 and J usage is TRBJ1-2; 9 bases agree with TRBD1. V was clipped by 5 bases and J by 2 bases; unmatched bases: 12. The CDR3 extends over 17 amino acids. The CDR3 nucleotides are TGTGCCAGCAGTCCCGAAGGGGACAGGGCATCCAACTATGGCTACACCTTC. Translation gives CASSPEGDRASNYGYTF.

This clonotype was observed many times. The gene calls are TRBV20-1 and TRBJ2-1, with TRBD2 matching 7 bases. This CDR3 is 12 amino acids long. The germline gives CDR1 DFQATT, CDR2 SNEGSKA (reference sequence). Trimming cost V 6 bases and J 5 bases; bases outside gene matches: 4. The CDR3 reads CSAKGLHNEQFF. The CDR3 region has the DNA TGCAGTGCCAAGGGACTACACAATGAGCAGTTCTTC.

This clonotype was observed at least ten times. The rearrangement links TRBV29-1 to TRBJ1-1; D gene unclear. In germline, CDR1 is SQVTM, CDR2 ANQGSEA. The CDR3 covers 12 residues. Trimming left V 5 bases short and J 2 bases short, with 9 bases between. The CDR3 here is CSVFRTNTEAFF. The CDR3 DNA reads TGCAGCGTTTTTCGAACCAACACTGAAGCTTTCTTT. Full variable domain (remainder filled in from reference TRBV29-1 and TRBJ1-1): SAVISQKPSRDICQRGTSLTIQCQVDSQVTMMFWYRQQPGQSLTLIATANQGSEATYESGFVIDKFPISRPNLTFSTLTVSNMSPEDSSIYLCSVFRTNTEAFFGQGTRLTVV.

This clonotype showed up many times. The chain has TRBV12-3 or TRBV12-4 and TRBJ2-1; tentative D call: TRBD2 (5 bases). Trimming shortened V by 5 bases and J by 4 bases, and 9 bases separated the two germline ends. The CDR3 consists of 13 residues. CDR3 protein: CASSMPGYNEQFF. For the CDR3, the DNA is TGTGCCAGCAGTATGCCGGGGTACAATGAGCAGTTCTTC.

This clonotype was detected a few times. CDR3 loop: CASSQDLQGQETQYF. The CDR3 DNA sequence: TGCGCCAGCAGCCAAGATTTACAGGGTCAAGAGACCCAGTACTTC. V and J are TRBV4-3 and TRBJ2-5, with D perhaps TRBD1 (6 bases). The CDR3 length is 15 residues. Germline CDR1 is LGHNA and CDR2 is YSLEER. Trimming stripped 0 bases from V and 2 bases from J, with 10 bases between.

This clonotype occurred many times. The V gene is TRBV18, the J gene TRBJ2-1, with D perhaps being TRBD1 or TRBD2 (5 bases each). Germline V CDR1 and CDR2: KGHSH, LQKENI. The CDR3 covers 16 residues. Trimming took 2 bases from V and 14 from J, leaving 25 bases between them. The CDR3 nucleotides read TGTGCCAGCTCACCAGGGAACAGGAGGACAATGGGGGAAGAGTTCTTC. This encodes CASSPGNRRTMGEEFF.